Listed below are T cell receptor beta chains from one sample, sequenced in a study of vaccination effects on CD4 cells after COVID-19. Repertoires were generated with immunoSEQ multiplex PCR, while TCRdb's copy carries only in-frame clones and drops some. The sample lists about 40,000 clones; more than 65% were seen once. These receptors have no identified antigens. The material was CD4+ T cells from PBMCs cultured without peptide, obtained after COVID-19 vaccination. The origin of the receptors is a human donor who received a COVID-19 vaccine. The CDR3 runs from the conserved cysteine through the conserved F or W. Each record gives: V gene, D gene, J gene, clone size, CDR3 protein, CDR3 DNA. The D gene is left open where the match is weak. Only some rows state a clone size, as once, few, many or a class for expanded clones.

v_call: TRBV27; d_call: TRBD1; j_call: TRBJ2-5; clone_size: once; cdr3_aa: CASSFAGQGRGETQYF; cdr3_nt: TGTGCCAGCAGTTTTGCGGGACAGGGTCGGGGAGAGACCCAGTACTTC
v_call: TRBV23-1; d_call: .; j_call: TRBJ2-2; clone_size: few; cdr3_aa: CASSRPSGSDSGAGELFF; cdr3_nt: TGCGCCAGCAGTCGCCCTTCAGGGAGTGACAGCGGAGCCGGGGAGCTGTTTTTT
v_call: TRBV3-1/TRBV3-2; d_call: TRBD1; j_call: TRBJ2-4; clone_size: .; cdr3_aa: CASSQLQGVRENIQYF; cdr3_nt: TGTGCCAGCAGCCAACTACAGGGGGTGCGTGAAAACATTCAGTACTTC
v_call: TRBV7-9; d_call: .; j_call: TRBJ2-1; clone_size: .; cdr3_aa: CASSLYLQDEQFF; cdr3_nt: TGTGCCAGCAGCTTATATCTTCAGGATGAGCAGTTCTTC
v_call: TRBV6-5; d_call: .; j_call: TRBJ1-2; clone_size: once; cdr3_aa: CASSYSSPINYGYTF; cdr3_nt: TGTGCCAGCAGTTACTCGAGTCCGATTAACTATGGCTACACCTTC
v_call: TRBV6-2/TRBV6-3; d_call: TRBD1; j_call: TRBJ2-3; clone_size: .; cdr3_aa: CASSSGQSTDTQYF; cdr3_nt: TGTGCCAGCAGTTCGGGACAGAGCACAGATACGCAGTATTTT
v_call: TRBV5-6; d_call: TRBD1; j_call: TRBJ1-2; clone_size: .; cdr3_aa: CASSPGQGSYTF; cdr3_nt: TGTGCCAGCAGCCCGGGACAGGGATCCTACACCTTC
v_call: TRBV12-5; d_call: TRBD2; j_call: TRBJ2-5; clone_size: .; cdr3_aa: CASGLGVAGVETQYF; cdr3_nt: TGTGCTAGTGGTTTAGGTGTAGCGGGAGTAGAGACCCAGTACTTC
v_call: TRBV7-9; d_call: .; j_call: TRBJ2-5; clone_size: .; cdr3_aa: CASSLNRDGQETQYF; cdr3_nt: TGTGCCAGCAGCTTAAACCGGGACGGTCAAGAGACCCAGTACTTC
v_call: TRBV11-2; d_call: TRBD1; j_call: TRBJ1-2; clone_size: .; cdr3_aa: CASSSPWTGTRYTF; cdr3_nt: TGTGCCAGCAGCTCGCCGTGGACAGGGACGAGATACACCTTC
v_call: TRBV2; d_call: .; j_call: TRBJ1-1; clone_size: .; cdr3_aa: CASSEAVQMNTEAFF; cdr3_nt: TGTGCCAGCAGTGAAGCGGTACAGATGAACACTGAAGCTTTCTTT
v_call: TRBV6-1; d_call: TRBD1; j_call: TRBJ1-1; clone_size: .; cdr3_aa: CASSANRGVNEQTEAFF; cdr3_nt: TGTGCCAGCAGTGCAAACAGGGGTGTGAATGAACAAACTGAAGCTTTCTTT
v_call: TRBV2; d_call: .; j_call: TRBJ1-4; clone_size: once; cdr3_aa: CVSSQGREKLFF; cdr3_nt: TGTGTCAGCTCCCAGGGCCGGGAAAAACTGTTTTTT
v_call: TRBV6-6; d_call: TRBD1; j_call: TRBJ1-5; clone_size: .; cdr3_aa: CASSPTGNQPQHF; cdr3_nt: TGTGCCAGCAGCCCGACAGGGAATCAGCCCCAGCATTTT
v_call: TRBV3-1/TRBV3-2; d_call: TRBD1; j_call: TRBJ1-1; clone_size: once; cdr3_aa: CASSQWDSRKDTEAFF; cdr3_nt: TGTGCCAGCAGCCAGTGGGACAGCCGGAAGGACACTGAAGCTTTCTTT
v_call: TRBV15; d_call: TRBD1; j_call: TRBJ1-2; clone_size: .; cdr3_aa: CATSRDSRTGGRYTF; cdr3_nt: TGTGCCACCAGCAGAGATAGTCGGACAGGGGGGCGCTACACCTTC
v_call: TRBV2; d_call: TRBD1; j_call: TRBJ1-1; clone_size: .; cdr3_aa: CASSYDRGVFTEAFF; cdr3_nt: TGTGCCAGCAGTTACGACAGGGGGGTTTTCACTGAAGCTTTCTTT
v_call: TRBV5-6; d_call: .; j_call: TRBJ2-1; clone_size: .; cdr3_aa: CASSFGRWGTSEQFF; cdr3_nt: TGTGCCAGCAGCTTCGGCCGCTGGGGGACGTCTGAGCAGTTCTTC
v_call: TRBV5-4; d_call: .; j_call: TRBJ2-3; clone_size: few; cdr3_aa: CASSMTSMRDTQYF; cdr3_nt: TGTGCCAGCAGCATGACTAGTATGAGAGATACGCAGTATTTT
v_call: TRBV6-5; d_call: TRBD2; j_call: TRBJ2-5; clone_size: .; cdr3_aa: CASSSGNRQETQYF; cdr3_nt: TGTGCCAGCAGTAGCGGGAACCGCCAAGAGACCCAGTACTTC
v_call: TRBV14; d_call: .; j_call: TRBJ1-2; clone_size: .; cdr3_aa: CASSYGQQYGYTF; cdr3_nt: TGTGCCAGCAGCTATGGACAGCAATATGGCTACACCTTC
v_call: TRBV2; d_call: TRBD1; j_call: TRBJ2-5; clone_size: .; cdr3_aa: CASSDGTGGPLRETQYF; cdr3_nt: TGTGCCAGCAGTGACGGGACAGGGGGCCCGTTAAGAGAGACCCAGTACTTC
v_call: TRBV6-1; d_call: .; j_call: TRBJ2-7; clone_size: .; cdr3_aa: CASSETVTAHYEQYF; cdr3_nt: TGTGCCAGCAGTGAAACCGTGACCGCTCACTACGAGCAGTACTTC
v_call: TRBV9; d_call: .; j_call: TRBJ2-1; clone_size: few; cdr3_aa: CASSVGAAGSYNEQFF; cdr3_nt: TGTGCCAGCAGCGTAGGAGCGGCGGGATCCTACAATGAGCAGTTCTTC
v_call: TRBV5-4; d_call: .; j_call: TRBJ2-7; clone_size: .; cdr3_aa: CASSLGRGSSSYEQYF; cdr3_nt: TGTGCCAGCAGCTTGGGTAGGGGTTCCAGCTCCTACGAGCAGTACTTC
v_call: TRBV7-9; d_call: .; j_call: TRBJ1-1; clone_size: .; cdr3_aa: CASSPTTGKVANTEAFF; cdr3_nt: TGTGCCAGCAGCCCAACCACAGGGAAGGTGGCTAACACTGAAGCTTTCTTT
v_call: TRBV11-3; d_call: .; j_call: TRBJ2-7; clone_size: .; cdr3_aa: CASSLGEGQSYEQYF; cdr3_nt: TGTGCCAGCAGCTTAGGAGAAGGACAGTCCTACGAGCAGTACTTC
v_call: TRBV5-1; d_call: .; j_call: TRBJ2-3; clone_size: .; cdr3_aa: CASSSQGISTDTQYF; cdr3_nt: TGCGCCAGCAGCTCCCAGGGTATTAGCACAGATACGCAGTATTTT
v_call: TRBV7-8; d_call: TRBD1; j_call: TRBJ1-5; clone_size: .; cdr3_aa: CASSRSDRGRQPQHF; cdr3_nt: TGTGCCAGCAGCCGCTCGGACAGGGGTCGTCAGCCCCAGCATTTT
v_call: TRBV7-8; d_call: .; j_call: TRBJ1-1; clone_size: .; cdr3_aa: CASSPQGEAFF; cdr3_nt: TGTGCCAGCAGCCCTCAGGGTGAAGCTTTCTTT
v_call: TRBV5-1; d_call: TRBD1; j_call: TRBJ2-1; clone_size: .; cdr3_aa: CASRGGTGLYNEQFF; cdr3_nt: TGCGCCAGCAGAGGCGGGACAGGGTTATACAATGAGCAGTTCTTC
v_call: TRBV3-1/TRBV3-2; d_call: .; j_call: TRBJ2-2; clone_size: few; cdr3_aa: CASSQISWGLSTGELFF; cdr3_nt: TGTGCCAGCAGCCAAATATCCTGGGGGCTTAGCACCGGGGAGCTGTTTTTT
v_call: TRBV6-1; d_call: TRBD1; j_call: TRBJ2-5; clone_size: .; cdr3_aa: CASSELGTGETQYF; cdr3_nt: TGTGCCAGCAGTGAACTGGGGACAGGGGAGACCCAGTACTTC
v_call: TRBV4-2; d_call: .; j_call: TRBJ2-7; clone_size: few; cdr3_aa: CASSQGGTYDSYEQYF; cdr3_nt: TGTGCCAGCAGCCAAGGGGGGACTTACGACTCCTACGAGCAGTACTTC
v_call: TRBV5-4; d_call: .; j_call: TRBJ2-5; clone_size: once; cdr3_aa: CASSLAGAWETQYF; cdr3_nt: TGTGCCAGCAGCTTGGCGGGGGCGTGGGAGACCCAGTACTTC
v_call: TRBV6-1; d_call: .; j_call: TRBJ2-1; clone_size: .; cdr3_aa: CASSDRGPISYNEQFF; cdr3_nt: TGTGCCAGCAGTGATCGCGGTCCCATATCCTACAATGAGCAGTTCTTC
v_call: TRBV7-8; d_call: .; j_call: TRBJ2-7; clone_size: .; cdr3_aa: CASSLAVGGGYEQYF; cdr3_nt: TGTGCCAGCAGCTTAGCGGTGGGAGGGGGCTACGAGCAGTACTTC
v_call: TRBV20-1; d_call: .; j_call: TRBJ2-3; clone_size: .; cdr3_aa: CSASKGGLVSDTQYF; cdr3_nt: TGCAGTGCTAGTAAGGGGGGCCTAGTTTCAGATACGCAGTATTTT
v_call: TRBV5-4; d_call: .; j_call: TRBJ1-2; clone_size: .; cdr3_aa: CASSLTGVNGYTF; cdr3_nt: TGTGCCAGCAGCTTGACAGGAGTTAATGGCTACACCTTC
v_call: TRBV10-3; d_call: TRBD1; j_call: TRBJ2-1; clone_size: .; cdr3_aa: CAISHGDRDDNEQFF; cdr3_nt: TGTGCCATCAGTCACGGGGACAGGGACGACAATGAGCAGTTCTTC
v_call: TRBV5-1; d_call: .; j_call: TRBJ2-1; clone_size: .; cdr3_aa: CASSLGLRREQFF; cdr3_nt: TGCGCCAGCAGCTTGGGTTTGCGGAGGGAGCAGTTCTTC
v_call: TRBV18; d_call: .; j_call: TRBJ1-4; clone_size: .; cdr3_aa: CASSPSAGENEKLFF; cdr3_nt: TGTGCCAGCTCACCATCGGCAGGCGAGAATGAAAAACTGTTTTTT
v_call: TRBV30; d_call: .; j_call: TRBJ2-3; clone_size: .; cdr3_aa: CAWSLTTTDTQYF; cdr3_nt: TGTGCCTGGAGTCTGACAACCACAGATACGCAGTATTTT
v_call: TRBV4-1; d_call: .; j_call: TRBJ1-5; clone_size: .; cdr3_aa: CASTITTGPNQPQHF; cdr3_nt: TGCGCCAGCACCATCACCACAGGGCCCAATCAGCCCCAGCATTTT
v_call: TRBV5-4; d_call: TRBD1; j_call: TRBJ2-5; clone_size: .; cdr3_aa: CASSVQGAAETQYF; cdr3_nt: TGTGCCAGCAGCGTTCAGGGGGCGGCAGAGACCCAGTACTTC
v_call: TRBV6-5; d_call: .; j_call: TRBJ1-6; clone_size: .; cdr3_aa: CASRQRGVGNSPLHF; cdr3_nt: TGTGCCAGCAGACAGCGGGGGGTAGGAAATTCACCCCTCCACTTT
v_call: TRBV29-1; d_call: .; j_call: TRBJ1-2; clone_size: .; cdr3_aa: CSVVDQARTNYGYTF; cdr3_nt: TGCAGCGTTGTCGATCAGGCCCGTACTAACTATGGCTACACCTTC
v_call: TRBV11-3; d_call: .; j_call: TRBJ2-7; clone_size: .; cdr3_aa: CANPRECEQYF; cdr3_nt: TGTGCCAACCCGAGGGAATGCGAGCAGTACTTC